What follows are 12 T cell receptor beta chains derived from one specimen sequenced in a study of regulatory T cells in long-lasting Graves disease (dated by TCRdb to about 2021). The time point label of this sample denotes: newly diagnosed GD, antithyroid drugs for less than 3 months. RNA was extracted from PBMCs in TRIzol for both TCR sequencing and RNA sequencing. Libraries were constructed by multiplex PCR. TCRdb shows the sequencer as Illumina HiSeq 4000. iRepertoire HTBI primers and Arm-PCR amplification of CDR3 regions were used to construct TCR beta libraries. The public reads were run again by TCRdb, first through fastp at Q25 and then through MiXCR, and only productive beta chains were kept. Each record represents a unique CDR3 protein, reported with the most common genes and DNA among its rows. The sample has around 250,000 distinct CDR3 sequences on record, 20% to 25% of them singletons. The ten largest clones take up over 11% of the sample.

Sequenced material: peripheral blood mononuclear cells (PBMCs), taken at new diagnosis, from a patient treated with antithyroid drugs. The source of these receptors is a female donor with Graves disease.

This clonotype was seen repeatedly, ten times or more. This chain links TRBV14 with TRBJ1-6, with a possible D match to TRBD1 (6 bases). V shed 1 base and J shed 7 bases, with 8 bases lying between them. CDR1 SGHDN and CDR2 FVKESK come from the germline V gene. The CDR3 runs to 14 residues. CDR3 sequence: CASSQVRGNSPLHF. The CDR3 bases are TGTGCCAGCAGCCAAGTCAGGGGCAATTCACCCCTCCACTTT. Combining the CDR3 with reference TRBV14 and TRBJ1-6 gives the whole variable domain EAGVTQFPSHSVIEKGQTVTLRCDPISGHDNLYWYRRVMGKEIKFLLHFVKESKQDESGMPNNRFLAERTGGTYSTLKVQPAELEDSGVYFCASSQVRGNSPLHFGNGTRLTVT.

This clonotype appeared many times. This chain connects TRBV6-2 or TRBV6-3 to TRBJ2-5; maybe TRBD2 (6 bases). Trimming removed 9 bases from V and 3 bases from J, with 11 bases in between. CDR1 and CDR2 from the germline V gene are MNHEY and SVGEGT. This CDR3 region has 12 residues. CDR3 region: CASGAGKETQYF. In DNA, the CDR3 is TGTGCCAGTGGGGCGGGAAAAGAGACCCAGTACTTC.

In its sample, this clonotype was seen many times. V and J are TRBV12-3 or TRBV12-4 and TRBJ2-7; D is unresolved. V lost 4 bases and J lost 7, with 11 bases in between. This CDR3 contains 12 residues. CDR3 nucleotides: TGTGCCAGCAGTTCCACCTTTGGGGAGCAGTACTTC. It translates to CASSSTFGEQYF.

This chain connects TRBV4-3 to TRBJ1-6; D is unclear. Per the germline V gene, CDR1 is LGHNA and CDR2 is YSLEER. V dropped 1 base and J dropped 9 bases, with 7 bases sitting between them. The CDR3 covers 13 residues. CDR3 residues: CASSQVGVSPLHF. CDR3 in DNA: TGCGCCAGCAGCCAAGTCGGTGTTTCACCCCTCCACTTT.

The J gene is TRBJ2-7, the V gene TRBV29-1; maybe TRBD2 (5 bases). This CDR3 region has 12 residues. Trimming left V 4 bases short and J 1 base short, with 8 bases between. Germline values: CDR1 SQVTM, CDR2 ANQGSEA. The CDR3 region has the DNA TGCAGCGTTGTCTCGGGGTCCTACGAGCAGTACTTC. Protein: CSVVSGSYEQYF.

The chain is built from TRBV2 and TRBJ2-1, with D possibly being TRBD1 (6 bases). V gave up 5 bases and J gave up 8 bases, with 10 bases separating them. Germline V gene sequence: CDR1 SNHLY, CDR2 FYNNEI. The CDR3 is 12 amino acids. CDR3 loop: CASSTGLDEQFF. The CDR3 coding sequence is TGTGCCAGCAGTACAGGGTTGGATGAGCAGTTCTTC.

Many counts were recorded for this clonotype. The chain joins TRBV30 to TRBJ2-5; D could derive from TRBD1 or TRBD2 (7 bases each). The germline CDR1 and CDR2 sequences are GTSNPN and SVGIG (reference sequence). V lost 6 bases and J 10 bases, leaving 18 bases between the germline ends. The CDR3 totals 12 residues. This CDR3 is CACTQGPGGQYF. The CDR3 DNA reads TGTGCCTGCACACAGGGGCCGGGGGGCCAGTACTTC. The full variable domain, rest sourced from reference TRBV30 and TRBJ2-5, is SQTIHQWPATLVQPVGSPLSLECTVEGTSNPNLYWYRQAAGRGLQLLFYSVGIGQISSEVPQNLSASRPQDRQFILSSKKLLLSDSGFYLCACTQGPGGQYFGPGTRLLVL.

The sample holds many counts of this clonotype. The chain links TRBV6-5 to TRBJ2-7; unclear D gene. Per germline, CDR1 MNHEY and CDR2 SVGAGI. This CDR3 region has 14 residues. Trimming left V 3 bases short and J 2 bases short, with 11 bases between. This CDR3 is CASSYSPNAYEQYF. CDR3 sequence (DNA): TGTGCCAGCAGTTATTCTCCTAACGCCTACGAGCAGTACTTC.

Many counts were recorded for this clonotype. The CDR3 is CASSPRTVAKRAFF. In DNA, the CDR3 is TGTGCCAGCAGTCCCCGGACAGTCGCCAAAAGAGCTTTCTTT. The V call is TRBV28, the J call TRBJ1-1, with D perhaps matching TRBD1 (6 bases). The CDR3 has 14 residues. V gave up 5 bases and J gave up 10 bases, with 20 bases separating them. Germline V gives CDR1 MDHEN, CDR2 SYDVKM.

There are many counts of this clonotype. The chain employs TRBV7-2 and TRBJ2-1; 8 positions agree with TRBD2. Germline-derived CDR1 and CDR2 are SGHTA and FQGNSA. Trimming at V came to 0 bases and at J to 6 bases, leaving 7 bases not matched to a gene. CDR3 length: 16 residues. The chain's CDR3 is CASSLASTSGPNEQFF. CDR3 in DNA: TGTGCCAGCAGCTTAGCGAGCACTAGCGGTCCCAATGAGCAGTTCTTC.

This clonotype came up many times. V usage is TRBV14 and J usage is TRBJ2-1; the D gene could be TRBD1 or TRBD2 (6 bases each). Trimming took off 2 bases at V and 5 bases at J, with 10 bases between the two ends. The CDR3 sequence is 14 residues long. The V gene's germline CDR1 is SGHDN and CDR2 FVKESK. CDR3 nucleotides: TGTGCCAGCAGCCAACCCGGGGGCCACAATGAGCAGTTCTTC. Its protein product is CASSQPGGHNEQFF. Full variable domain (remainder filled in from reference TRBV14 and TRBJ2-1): EAGVTQFPSHSVIEKGQTVTLRCDPISGHDNLYWYRRVMGKEIKFLLHFVKESKQDESGMPNNRFLAERTGGTYSTLKVQPAELEDSGVYFCASSQPGGHNEQFFGPGTRLTVL.

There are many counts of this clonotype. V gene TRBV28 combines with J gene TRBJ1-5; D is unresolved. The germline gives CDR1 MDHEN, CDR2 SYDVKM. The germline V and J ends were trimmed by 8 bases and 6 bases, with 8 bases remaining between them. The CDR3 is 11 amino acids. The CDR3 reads CASSSSQPQHF. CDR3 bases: TGTGCCAGCTCCTCAAGTCAGCCCCAGCATTTT.